One and the same sample provided the 26 T cell receptor beta chains below, sequenced in a study of blood T cell repertoires in COVID-19. Only in-frame clones appear in the TCRdb table, and some are missing; sequencing was by immunoSEQ multiplex PCR. Altogether under 250,000 clones are present, around four fifths being singletons, with the ten largest covering roughly 2.7%. The sequencing input was peripheral blood. The receptor set was obtained from a woman in her 70s with active or convalescent COVID-19.

The chain links TRBV6-2 or TRBV6-3 to TRBJ1-5; no clear D. The CDR3 is 13 amino acids. V dropped 3 bases and J dropped 9 bases, with 12 bases sitting between them. Germline V gene lookup returns CDR1 MNHEY and CDR2 SVGEGT. CDR3 residues: CASSYGFGLPQHF. CDR3 nucleotide sequence: TGTGCCAGCAGTTATGGTTTCGGGTTGCCCCAGCATTTT.

The chain has TRBV12-5 and TRBJ1-5; a weak D match, TRBD1 (6 bases). The V and J ends lost 1 base and 4 bases respectively, with 8 bases between them. Per the germline V gene, CDR1 is LGHNT and CDR2 is FRNRAP. The CDR3 has 14 residues. This CDR3 is CASGLGQVNQPQHF. The CDR3, as DNA: TGTGCTAGTGGTTTGGGACAGGTGAATCAGCCCCAGCATTTT.

This chain uses TRBV5-4 with TRBJ2-5; the D is unclear. V was clipped by 2 bases and J by 3 bases, with 8 bases between them. CDR3 length: 13 residues. Germline V gene sequence: CDR1 SGHNT, CDR2 YYREEE (reference sequence). CDR3 amino acids: CASSLIIEETQYF. CDR3 coding DNA: TGTGCCAGCAGCTTAATCATAGAAGAGACCCAGTACTTC.

The chain recombines TRBV6-6 with TRBJ2-7; D is perhaps TRBD1 (6 bases). This CDR3 has 15 residues. Trimming left V 6 bases short and J 7 bases short, with 22 bases between. Germline V gene lookup returns CDR1 MNHNY and CDR2 SVGAGI (reference sequence). DNA for the CDR3: TGTGCCAGCAGCACCCTAGGTGGGGGCTTGGGGGAGCAGTACTTC. Protein product: CASSTLGGGLGEQYF.

This rearrangement joins TRBV6-5 to TRBJ2-5; no clear D. Germline assignment: CDR1 MNHEY and CDR2 SVGAGI. Trimming removed 6 bases from V and 1 base from J, with 12 bases in between. The length of the CDR3 is 14 residues. The CDR3, as DNA: TGTGCCAGCAGCCCGCGGAGCATCCAAGAGACCCAGTACTTC. As protein: CASSPRSIQETQYF.

V gene TRBV28 combines with J gene TRBJ1-2; D remains unclear. V was trimmed by 2 bases and J by 4 bases, leaving 8 bases between them. Germline V CDR1 and CDR2: MDHEN, SYDVKM. The CDR3 covers 13 residues. CDR3 DNA: TGTGCCAGCAGTTTAGGCAGGTCCTATGGCTACACCTTC. Protein sequence: CASSLGRSYGYTF.

The chain links TRBV2 to TRBJ1-4; D gene uncertain. V was shortened by 1 base and J by 3 bases, with 18 bases between the two germline ends. Looked up from germline, CDR1 is SNHLY and CDR2 is FYNNEI. The CDR3 is made up of 18 amino acids. CDR3 DNA sequence: TGTGCCAGCAGTGAAGAGGCGGAAGAGGTAGTTGCTAATGAAAAACTGTTTTTT. Translation: CASSEEAEEVVANEKLFF. The full variable domain, completed using reference TRBV2 and TRBJ1-4, is EPEVTQTPSHQVTQMGQEVILRCVPISNHLYFYWYRQILGQKVEFLVSFYNNEISEKSEIFDDQFSVERPDGSNFTLKIRSTKLEDSAMYFCASSEEAEEVVANEKLFFGSGTQLSVL.

This chain uses TRBV23-1 with TRBJ1-2; D gene uncertain. TRBV23-1 is an ORF for which the function is uncertain. The CDR3 totals 13 residues. Trimming removed 2 bases at V and 6 bases at J, with 10 bases between. The CDR3 DNA reads TGCGCCAGCAGTCAAAGGTCCCGGGATGGCTACACCTTC. It encodes CASSQRSRDGYTF.

This clone was recorded only once. This CDR3 reads CASRGGGEGRFLTQYF. In DNA form, the CDR3 reads TGTGCCAGCAGAGGCGGAGGCGAGGGTCGTTTCCTGACGCAGTATTTT. This sequence joins TRBV11-2 and TRBJ2-3; maybe TRBD2 (5 bases). This CDR3 contains 16 residues. Deletions cut 6 bases from V and 9 bases from J, with 25 bases between. Looked up from germline, CDR1 is SGHAT and CDR2 is FQNNGV. The full variable domain, rest sourced from reference TRBV11-2 and TRBJ2-3, is EAGVAQSPRYKIIEKRQSVAFWCNPISGHATLYWYQQILGQGPKLLIQFQNNGVVDDSQLPKDRFSAERLKGVDSTLKIQPAKLEDSAVYLCASRGGGEGRFLTQYFGPGTRLTVL.

The V gene is TRBV15, the J gene TRBJ2-7, with 7 bases aligning to TRBD2. The CDR3 loop spans 14 amino acids. Germline-derived CDR1 and CDR2 are LNHNV and YYDKDF (reference sequence). The J segment lost 3 bases and the V segment lost 3 bases, leaving 5 bases of the junction unmatched. The CDR3 DNA reads as TGTGCCACCAGCAGCCACACGGGGGGCTACGAGCAGTACTTC. Its protein is CATSSHTGGYEQYF.

This clone was observed a single time. The chain uses TRBV7-9 and TRBJ1-1; TRBD1 might be the D (6 bases). The CDR3 sequence is 15 residues long. Trimming cost V 1 base and J 2 bases, with 11 bases left between them. Germline loops: CDR1 SEHNR, CDR2 FQNEAQ (reference sequence). CDR3 nucleotide sequence: TGTGCCAGCAGCTTAGGGCCAGGGGCTAACACTGAAGCTTTCTTT. It yields the protein CASSLGPGANTEAFF.

This clone occurred once. The rearrangement links TRBV7-9 to TRBJ1-1, with a weak D call TRBD1 (5 bases). CDR1 is SEHNR and CDR2 is FQNEAQ in the germline V gene (reference sequence). This CDR3 has 14 residues. The V gene lost 3 bases and the J gene lost 2 bases, with 10 bases spanning the gap. The CDR3 here is CASSLGEVNTEAFF. CDR3 bases: TGTGCCAGCAGCTTGGGGGAGGTCAACACTGAAGCTTTCTTT.

The J gene is TRBJ1-1, the V gene TRBV18, with 8 bases matching TRBD1. After removal of 6 bases from V and 3 bases from J, the junction contained 12 bases not matched to a gene. The CDR3 extends over 16 amino acids. Per germline, CDR1 KGHSH and CDR2 LQKENI. The CDR3 spells CASSPDRGRGYTEAFF. CDR3 coding DNA: TGTGCCAGCTCTCCCGACAGGGGTAGGGGGTACACTGAAGCTTTCTTT.

The chain employs TRBV2 and TRBJ1-5; TRBD1 matches 9 bases. The CDR3 loop spans 17 amino acids. CDR1 SNHLY and CDR2 FYNNEI come from the germline V gene. V lost 6 bases and J lost 0; bases outside the gene matches: 9. For the CDR3, the DNA is TGTGCCAGCAGGCTCAGACAGGGGGGTTCTAGCAATCAGCCCCAGCATTTT. Translated: CASRLRQGGSSNQPQHF.

A single count supports this clone. This sequence joins TRBV6-5 and TRBJ2-1; D is possibly TRBD2 (6 bases). Germline V lookup: CDR1 MNHEY, CDR2 SVGAGI. The CDR3 spans 14 residues. The V end was cut by 7 bases, the J end by 8 bases, with 18 bases between. The CDR3 bases are TGTGCCAGCAATAGGGACGGGGGAGGACATGAGCAGTTCTTC. Protein product: CASNRDGGGHEQFF.

The rearrangement uses TRBV7-9 and TRBJ2-7; 9 nucleotides agree with TRBD2. CDR3 size: 16 residues. V lost 7 bases and J lost 0; bases outside the gene matches: 10. Germline V gene data show CDR1 as SEHNR and CDR2 as FQNEAQ (reference sequence). The CDR3 protein is CASNHYIAGASYEQYF. The CDR3 DNA reads TGTGCCAGCAACCATTATATAGCGGGGGCCTCCTACGAGCAGTACTTC. The variable domain in full, with the rest retrieved from reference TRBV7-9 and TRBJ2-7, is DTGVSQNPRHKITKRGQNVTFRCDPISEHNRLYWYRQTLGQGPEFLTYFQNEAQLEKSRLLSDRFSAERPKGSFSTLEIQRTEQGDSAMYLCASNHYIAGASYEQYFGPGTRLTVT.

This chain connects TRBV30 to TRBJ1-5; a possible D gene is TRBD1 (5 bases). Germline loops: CDR1 GTSNPN, CDR2 SVGIG (reference sequence). Trimming pared 0 bases from V and 5 bases from J, leaving 8 bases between. The CDR3 runs 13 residues. The DNA of the CDR3 is TGTGCCTGGAGTGTATCGGGGGATCAGCCCCAGCATTTT. Its protein is CAWSVSGDQPQHF. Complete variable domain (other parts from reference TRBV30 and TRBJ1-5): SQTIHQWPATLVQPVGSPLSLECTVEGTSNPNLYWYRQAAGRGLQLLFYSVGIGQISSEVPQNLSASRPQDRQFILSSKKLLLSDSGFYLCAWSVSGDQPQHFGDGTRLSIL.

The chain joins TRBV24-1 to TRBJ2-3; D might be TRBD2 (6 bases). V lost 3 bases and J lost 6, with 12 bases in between. Germline CDR1 and CDR2: KGHDR and SFDVKD. CDR3 length: 14 amino acids. The CDR3 protein is CATSDPGLSDTQYF. The CDR3 nucleotides read TGTGCCACCAGTGATCCGGGACTTTCTGATACGCAGTATTTT.

The rearrangement joins TRBV6-5 to TRBJ1-1, with D unresolved. Germline V CDR1 and CDR2: MNHEY, SVGAGI. Trimming cost V 7 bases and J 2 bases, with 5 bases left between them. This CDR3 has 11 amino acids. This CDR3 reads CASKRNTEAFF. DNA for the CDR3: TGTGCCAGCAAGAGAAACACTGAAGCTTTCTTT.

This clone was detected a few times. This rearrangement joins TRBV30 to TRBJ1-5; 7 bases agree with TRBD1. Trimming removed 2 bases from V and 6 bases from J; junction bases left unmatched: 4. The V gene's germline CDR1 is GTSNPN and CDR2 SVGIG (reference sequence). CDR3 size: 13 residues. CDR3 coding DNA: TGTGCCTGGAGTCCTGACAGGGCTCAGCCCCAGCATTTT. As protein: CAWSPDRAQPQHF.

The chain couples TRBV6-5 to TRBJ1-4, with 12 nucleotides matching TRBD1. Germline CDR1 is MNHEY and CDR2 is SVGAGI. Unmatched junction bases numbered 10, after V lost 10 bases and J lost 7 bases. The CDR3 contains 15 residues. The CDR3: CATEPGTGGFEKLFF. CDR3 sequence (DNA): TGTGCCACCGAACCCGGGACAGGGGGCTTTGAAAAACTGTTTTTT.

The chain joins TRBV15 to TRBJ1-6; 7 bases are a match to TRBD1. The CDR3 is 16 residues long. Germline V gene sequence: CDR1 LNHNV, CDR2 YYDKDF (reference sequence). J gave up 7 bases and V 0 bases, and 6 bases lay outside the gene matches. The CDR3 DNA follows: TGTGCCACCAGCAGAGATCAGCCGGGACAGAATTCACCCCTCCACTTT. Protein sequence: CATSRDQPGQNSPLHF. The full variable domain, in which reference TRBV15 and TRBJ1-6 provide the parts outside the CDR3, is DAMVIQNPRYQVTQFGKPVTLSCSQTLNHNVMYWYQQKSSQAPKLLFHYYDKDFNNEADTPDNFQSRRPNTSFCFLDIRSPGLGDTAMYLCATSRDQPGQNSPLHFGNGTRLTVT.

The count of this clone is one. This chain joins TRBV28 and TRBJ2-3; D possibly corresponds to TRBD2 (5 bases). Trimming took off 5 bases at V and 1 base at J, with 13 bases between the two ends. Looked up from germline, CDR1 is MDHEN and CDR2 is SYDVKM. The CDR3 runs 15 residues. CDR3 nucleotides: TGTGCCAGCAGTCCCAGACTAACTGGCACAGATACGCAGTATTTT. This encodes CASSPRLTGTDTQYF. Looking up the rest from reference TRBV28 and TRBJ2-3 gives the full variable domain: DVKVTQSSRYLVKRTGEKVFLECVQDMDHENMFWYRQDPGLGLRLIYFSYDVKMKEKGDIPEGYSVSREKKERFSLILESASTNQTSMYLCASSPRLTGTDTQYFGPGTRLTVL.

The gene calls are TRBV5-6 and TRBJ1-2; D is undetermined. Germline V gene sequence: CDR1 SGHDT, CDR2 YYEEEE. Between the trimmed V and J ends, which lost 4 bases and 7 bases, there was a span of 8 bases. The length of the CDR3 is 11 residues. The CDR3: CASSPGSGYTF. CDR3 in DNA: TGTGCCAGCAGCCCAGGTTCTGGCTACACCTTC.

The chain recombines TRBV5-1 with TRBJ2-2; 12 bases match TRBD1. Germline CDR1 and CDR2: SGHRS and YFSETQ. There are 16 residues in the CDR3. V was clipped by 7 bases and J by 7 bases; unmatched bases: 11. The CDR3 sequence is CASGRGDRGQVGELFF. The CDR3 DNA follows: TGCGCCAGCGGCCGCGGGGACAGGGGGCAGGTCGGGGAGCTGTTTTTT.

The rearrangement links TRBV6-6 to TRBJ1-2, with unresolved D. This CDR3 comprises 13 residues. The germline gives CDR1 MNHNY, CDR2 SVGAGI (reference sequence). V was cut by 7 bases and J by 6 bases, with 15 bases left in between. The DNA of the CDR3 is TGTGCCAGCACTTTTCCCGGGTCTCATGGCTACACCTTC. Protein product: CASTFPGSHGYTF.